Presented here are 3 T cell receptor beta chains from one specimen sequenced in a study of blood T cell repertoires in COVID-19. The method was immunoSEQ multiplex PCR; TCRdb's version includes in-frame clones alone and lacks a portion of them. This table has more than 150,000 clones, roughly three quarters appearing once. Sequences were obtained from peripheral blood. The receptors come from a man in his 60s with active or convalescent COVID-19.

This chain uses TRBV7-9 with TRBJ2-3; D gene ambiguous. CDR1 and CDR2 (germline): SEHNR, FQNEAQ (reference sequence). The CDR3 is 11 amino acids. The germline V and J ends were trimmed by 1 base and 9 bases, with 5 bases remaining between them. The DNA of the CDR3 is TGTGCCAGCAGCTTAGGGCCAACGCAGTATTTT. This sequence encodes CASSLGPTQYF.

This chain connects TRBV4-2 to TRBJ2-7; TRBD2 matches at 12 bases. The trim removed 0 bases at V and 2 bases at J, leaving 2 bases unmatched. The CDR3 has 16 residues. Germline V lookup: CDR1 LGHNA, CDR2 YNFKEQ. The CDR3 DNA sequence: TGTGCCAGCAGCCAAGACCCTAGCGGGAGGGCCTACGAGCAGTACTTC. This codes for CASSQDPSGRAYEQYF.

The chain employs TRBV5-4 and TRBJ1-2; 10 nucleotides agree with TRBD1. The CDR3 spans 13 residues. Germline V gives CDR1 SGHNT, CDR2 YYREEE (reference sequence). Trimming at V came to 4 bases and at J to 13 bases, leaving 10 bases not matched to a gene. CDR3 nucleotide sequence: TGTGCCAGCAGCCCGGGGGACAGGGGAAGTGTCACCTTC. Amino acid sequence: CASSPGDRGSVTF.